A single sample is the source of the 9 T cell receptor beta chains below, sequenced in a study of beta chain features in type 1 diabetes. Study results and caveats: TCRB CDR3 length was moderately but significantly reduced in all four CD4+ subsets of Type 1 diabetes patients.

The antigens for these receptors are not known. The study reverse transcribed the entire isolated RNA, so it sequenced expressed TCRB transcripts. Clones were sequenced by immunoSEQ multiplex PCR, and TCRdb holds only the in-frame ones, with some missing. The repertoire holds 640,000 or so clones, with about an eighth as singletons. The sequenced sample was naive CD4+ T cells from blood. The source of these receptors is a man aged 18 to 30 with type 1 diabetes.

This sequence joins TRBV10-3 and TRBJ1-2; D is uncertain. The CDR3 consists of 13 residues. Germline assignment: CDR1 ENHRY and CDR2 SYGVKD. Trimming removed 2 bases at V and 0 bases at J, with 4 bases between. The CDR3 DNA is TGTGCCATCAGTGAGGTTCCTAACTATGGCTACACCTTC. Translating gives CAISEVPNYGYTF.

The chain is built from TRBV5-1 and TRBJ1-1, with 7 bases that match TRBD1. The CDR3 runs to 15 residues. The ends lost 3 bases at V and 5 bases at J; junction bases unmatched: 10. CDR1 is SGHRS and CDR2 is YFSETQ in the germline V gene. The CDR3 loop is CASSSQTGVGTEAFF. The CDR3 DNA sequence: TGCGCCAGCAGCTCGCAAACAGGGGTAGGAACTGAAGCTTTCTTT.

This clone was observed a few times. The V gene is TRBV5-1, the J gene TRBJ2-7; the D gene is possibly TRBD1 (6 bases). The ends were cut back, 0 bases at V and 4 bases at J, with 14 bases in the middle. The CDR3 has 15 residues. From germline, CDR1 is SGHRS and CDR2 YFSETQ. The CDR3 reads CASSLGTGSRYEQYF. CDR3 in DNA: TGCGCCAGCAGCTTGGGCACAGGGTCAAGGTACGAGCAGTACTTC. The entire variable domain, with the rest obtained from reference TRBV5-1 and TRBJ2-7, is as follows: KAGVTQTPRYLIKTRGQQVTLSCSPISGHRSVSWYQQTPGQGLQFLFEYFSETQRNKGNFPGRFSGRQFSNSRSEMNVSTLELGDSALYLCASSLGTGSRYEQYFGPGTRLTVT.

This clone was counted only a few times. The rearrangement joins TRBV27 to TRBJ2-7, with D hard to call. The CDR3 has 9 residues. Trimming left V 7 bases short and J 13 bases short, with 11 bases between. In germline, CDR1 is MNHEY, CDR2 SMNVEV (reference sequence). The CDR3 DNA reads TGTGCCAGCATTAGGAAGGGATACTTC. Residues: CASIRKGYF.

This clone was seen a few times. The chain combines TRBV7-2 with TRBJ1-5; 7 nucleotides align to TRBD1. The CDR3 spans 13 residues. CDR1 SGHTA and CDR2 FQGNSA come from the germline V gene. The V gene end was trimmed by 6 bases and the J gene end by 6 bases; junction bases not matched to a gene: 5. In nucleotides, the CDR3 is TGTGCCAGCAGATTAACAGGGGCTCAGCCCCAGCATTTT. This gives the protein CASRLTGAQPQHF.

This clone showed up just a few times. This chain uses TRBV12-5 with TRBJ2-2; 7 bases agree with TRBD2. CDR3 length equals 15 residues. V shed 3 bases, J shed 4 bases, and the junction held 5 bases outside the gene matches. CDR1 is LGHNT and CDR2 is FRNRAP in the germline V gene. This chain's CDR3 is CASGLAGPSTGELFF. In DNA, the CDR3 is TGTGCTAGTGGTTTAGCGGGGCCCTCCACCGGGGAGCTGTTTTTT.

This clone occurred a few times. The V call is TRBV28, the J call TRBJ2-1; TRBD2 matches 7 bases. CDR1 and CDR2 from the germline V gene are MDHEN and SYDVKM. The CDR3 totals 14 residues. Trimming removed 6 bases from V and 6 bases from J; junction bases left unmatched: 8. The CDR3 loop reads CASSPPPGGNEQFF. In DNA, the CDR3 is TGTGCCAGCAGCCCCCCCCCGGGGGGCAATGAGCAGTTCTTC.

This chain connects TRBV7-3 to TRBJ2-1; TRBD1 aligns across 7 bases. Trimming at V came to 4 bases and at J to 2 bases, leaving 5 bases not matched to a gene. The CDR3 sequence is 15 residues long. The germline V gene encodes CDR1 SGHTA and CDR2 FQGTGA. CDR3 sequence (DNA): TGTGCCAGCAGCTATACGACAGGGACCTACAATGAGCAGTTCTTC. It codes for CASSYTTGTYNEQFF. The whole variable domain, remainder taken from reference TRBV7-3 and TRBJ2-1, is GAGVSQTPSNKVTEKGKYVELRCDPISGHTALYWYRQSLGQGPEFLIYFQGTGAADDSGLPNDRFFAVRPEGSVSTLKIQRTERGDSAVYLCASSYTTGTYNEQFFGPGTRLTVL.

The chain links TRBV5-1 to TRBJ1-1; weak D call: TRBD1 (5 bases). V lost 4 bases to trimming and J lost 6 bases, with 16 bases between them. Germline V gene sequence: CDR1 SGHRS, CDR2 YFSETQ. The CDR3 is 14 residues long. In nucleotides, the CDR3 is TGCGCCAGCAGCCCGGGGACCGGGCAGGCTGAAGCTTTCTTT. Translated: CASSPGTGQAEAFF.